This TCR beta chain is drawn from a study of blood T cell repertoires in COVID-19. Turning to the study itself: The United States, Italy and Spain provided the acute and convalescent COVID-19 samples. The analysed material was cDNA or gDNA that came from T cells, B-cell-depleted T cells, or PBMCs.

Original processing methods: Reference gene primer amplification yielded estimated nucleated cell counts. Clones were read by immunoSEQ multiplex PCR, and TCRdb kept only the in-frame ones, dropping some. D and trimming were read from the DNA, whereas the V and J calls and clone size are those reported in that table. The top ten clones hold 7.5% to 10% of a sample with around 180,000 clones, around 82% of them seen once. V trimming: 4 bases; J trimming: 9 bases; junction bases outside the gene matches: 12. CDR3 length: 15 residues. CDR1 and CDR2 (germline): SGHDT, YYEEEE. V usage is TRBV5-6 and J usage is TRBJ2-1; 8 bases match TRBD2. This receptor was obtained from a woman aged 80 or over with acute or convalescent COVID-19. The sample taken for sequencing was peripheral blood. The CDR3 sequence: CASSVISGGVSEQFF. CDR3 in DNA: TGTGCCAGCAGCGTGATAAGCGGGGGAGTTTCTGAGCAGTTCTTC.